These 30 T cell receptor beta chains were all obtained from the same sample, sequenced in a study of molecular identifiers for immune sequencing clone quantification. MiXCR was run by TCRdb on the PCR reads, yielding one entry per CDR3 protein. The sample holds more than 450,000 distinct CDR3 sequences, roughly 24% seen once. The sequenced sample consisted of naive CD8+ T cells from blood, with Jurkat cell RNA spiked in. Subset indicated: FACS-sorted CD8+CD4-CCR7+CD45RA+ naive T cells. The receptor source for this set is a human donor in good health. Some libraries in this study had Jurkat cell RNA spiked in.

To note about this clonotype: A single base separates this from a much larger clone, so it may be a read error. V is TRBV7-9 and J is TRBJ1-4; D ambiguous. This CDR3 is 16 amino acids long. CDR1 is SEHNR and CDR2 is FQNEAQ in the germline V gene (reference sequence). CDR3 amino acids: CAGSPMVGEPTEKLFF. For the CDR3, the DNA is TGTGCCGGCAGTCCAATGGTTGGGGAGCCTACTGAAAAACTGTTTTTT.

There are a few counts of this clonotype. Germline is not matched at one junction end, which may reflect a read error. This sequence joins TRBV2 and TRBJ2-1, with D uncertain. This CDR3 comprises 10 residues. The germline gives CDR1 SNHLY, CDR2 FYNNEI. The DNA for the CDR3 is TGTGCCAGCAGTGAAGCGCTTCTAATCTTC. Protein: CASSEALLIF.

The chain combines TRBV7-6 with TRBJ2-2, with D possibly matching TRBD1 (6 bases). Per germline, CDR1 SGHVS and CDR2 FNYEAQ. Between the trimmed V and J ends, which lost 7 bases and 7 bases, there was a span of 16 bases. This CDR3 is 14 amino acids long. DNA for the CDR3: TGTGCCAGCAAATCACACAGGGAAGGCGGGGAGCTGTTTTTT. Its protein product is CASKSHREGGELFF.

The rearrangement joins TRBV9 to TRBJ2-7, with 8 positions matching TRBD2. CDR1 and CDR2 (germline): SGDLS, YYNGEE. The CDR3 extends over 16 amino acids. V dropped 3 bases and J dropped 1; count of bases not matched to a gene: 9. CDR3 residues: CASSALEAGESYEQYF. DNA of the CDR3: TGTGCCAGCAGCGCGCTTGAAGCGGGGGAGTCCTACGAGCAGTACTTC.

In this sample, this clonotype turned up a few times. V usage is TRBV27 and J usage is TRBJ1-6; TRBD1 is a possible D gene (5 bases). Germline CDR1 MNHEY, CDR2 SMNVEV (reference sequence). V shed 10 bases and J shed 2 bases, with 12 bases lying between them. The CDR3 covers 14 residues. CDR3 DNA sequence: TGTGCCACCCGGGGGGTGACCTATAATTCACCCCTCCACTTT. This codes for CATRGVTYNSPLHF.

This clonotype was seen at least ten times. The rearrangement joins TRBV21-1 to TRBJ1-5; the D segment call TRBD1 is taken from the table without a DNA check. TRBV21-1 is a pseudogene segment. This CDR3 has 17 residues. The CDR3 bases are TGTGCCAGCAGCAAAGCCCAGGACATCTGGGTTAATCAGCCCCAGCATTTT. Its translation: CASSKAQDIWVNQPQHF.

The rearrangement links TRBV10-2 to TRBJ2-3; 7 nucleotides agree with TRBD1. This CDR3 contains 16 residues. Germline loops: CDR1 WSHSY, CDR2 SAAADI. V lost 6 bases, J lost 1 base, and 10 bases stayed unmatched. The CDR3 DNA sequence: TGCGCCAGCAGCCAAGGACAGGTTCGAGGCACAGATACGCAGTATTTT. Its translation: CASSQGQVRGTDTQYF.

This clonotype was seen a handful of times. The chain combines TRBV19 with TRBJ2-1, with 12 bases fitting TRBD1. Germline-derived CDR1 and CDR2 are LNHDA and SQIVND (reference sequence). V shed 6 bases, J shed 7 bases, and the junction held 13 bases outside the gene matches. The CDR3 runs to 17 residues. The DNA for the CDR3 is TGTGCCAGTAGAATCGATCCCGGGACAGGGGGCTATAATGAGCAGTTCTTC. It specifies CASRIDPGTGGYNEQFF.

The V gene is TRBV7-9, the J gene TRBJ1-5, with a weak D call TRBD1 (6 bases). The ends were cut back, 6 bases at V and 2 bases at J, with 20 bases in the middle. Germline values: CDR1 SEHNR, CDR2 FQNEAQ (reference sequence). The CDR3 runs 17 residues. CDR3 in DNA: TGTGCCAGCAGTATCCCCGACAGGTTCTCACGCAATCAGCCCCAGCATTTT. Protein sequence: CASSIPDRFSRNQPQHF.

V usage is TRBV24-1 and J usage is TRBJ1-5; D unclear. The CDR3 has 13 amino acids. Per the germline V gene, CDR1 is KGHDR and CDR2 is SFDVKD. V lost 5 bases to trimming and J lost 4 bases, with 8 bases between them. CDR3 nucleotides: TGTGCCACCAGTGTTGGAGGGAATCAGCCCCAGCATTTT. It specifies CATSVGGNQPQHF.

This clonotype was observed at least ten times. The chain recombines TRBV5-6 with TRBJ2-6; possibly TRBD1 for D (6 bases). Trimming shortened V by 0 bases and J by 0 bases, and 13 bases separated the two germline ends. The germline V gene encodes CDR1 SGHDT and CDR2 YYEEEE. There are 18 residues in the CDR3. The CDR3 reads CASSLGQAISSGANVLTF. As DNA, the CDR3 is TGTGCCAGCAGCTTGGGACAGGCCATCAGCTCTGGGGCCAACGTCCTGACTTTC.

The chain uses TRBV7-6 and TRBJ1-5, with 9 bases aligning to TRBD1. This CDR3 is 17 amino acids long. V lost 5 bases, J lost 0 bases, and 8 bases stayed unmatched. From germline, CDR1 is SGHVS and CDR2 FNYEAQ. The CDR3 here is CASSGRDRAYSNQPQHF. In nucleotides, the CDR3 is TGTGCCAGCAGCGGACGGGACAGGGCGTATAGCAATCAGCCCCAGCATTTT.

This clonotype has ten or more counts. This chain connects TRBV29-1 to TRBJ2-2; the D gene is possibly TRBD2 (7 bases). Germline lookup yields CDR1 SQVTM and CDR2 ANQGSEA. The ends were cut back, 4 bases at V and 5 bases at J, with 17 bases in the middle. CDR3 length equals 15 residues. CDR3 DNA: TGCAGCGTTGTCCTCCGGGGGGCGCAAACCGGGGAGCTGTTTTTT. It encodes CSVVLRGAQTGELFF.

Details on this clonotype: This may stem from a read error, because a much larger clone lies one nucleotide away. The chain recombines TRBV3-1 with TRBJ1-1; 8 bases are shared with TRBD1. The CDR3 length is 17 residues. The germline CDR1 and CDR2 sequences are LGHDT and YNNKEL (reference sequence). CDR3 residues: CASSQDRGQGATTGAFF. The DNA for the CDR3 is TGTGCCAGCAGCCAAGATCGGGGTCAGGGGGCGACCACTGGAGCTTTCTTT.

This clonotype was recorded at least ten times. J is TRBJ1-4 and V is TRBV7-6; D is possibly TRBD1 (6 bases). Germline CDR1 and CDR2: SGHVS and FNYEAQ. The V end lost 2 bases, the J end lost 4 bases, and 8 bases lay between the germline ends. The CDR3 runs 14 residues. Here the CDR3 DNA reads TGTGCCAGCAGCTTAAGACAGGATAATGAAAAACTGTTTTTT. This sequence encodes CASSLRQDNEKLFF.

Comments on this clonotype: The conserved phenylalanine or tryptophan is not found at the CDR3 terminus, so this likely reflects a read error. The rearrangement joins TRBV2 to TRBJ1-1; D unresolved. This CDR3 is 12 amino acids long. Per the germline V gene, CDR1 is SNHLY and CDR2 is FYNNEI. The CDR3 region is CASSPMNTEAFL. For the CDR3, the DNA is TGTGCGAGCAGCCCTATGAACACTGAAGCTTTCTTA.

This chain uses TRBV12-3 or TRBV12-4 with TRBJ1-1; a possible D gene is TRBD1 (6 bases). This CDR3 is built from 14 residues. V lost 7 bases and J lost 1, with 13 bases in between. CDR3 in amino acids: CASTPGTPNTEAFF. The CDR3 DNA sequence: TGTGCCAGCACTCCCGGGACACCGAACACTGAAGCTTTCTTT.

About this clonotype: Since a much larger clone is just one base distant, this may be a read error. V usage is TRBV7-2 and J usage is TRBJ2-3; 8 bases line up with TRBD2. The CDR3 loop spans 15 amino acids. Germline values: CDR1 SGHTA, CDR2 FQGNSA. In nucleotides, the CDR3 is TGTGCCATCAGCACCGTAGCGGGGTGGGCAGATACGCAGTATTTT. Its translation: CAISTVAGWADTQYF.

In the case of this clonotype: Here the CDR3 omits its conserved ending phenylalanine or tryptophan, so a read error is the likely source. The rearrangement uses TRBV2 and TRBJ1-1, with no clear D. Germline V lookup: CDR1 SNHLY, CDR2 FYNNEI. The CDR3 runs 12 residues. V was pared by 3 bases and J by 1 base, with 3 bases between. CDR3 in amino acids: CASSDPNTEAFY. CDR3 sequence (DNA): TGTGCCAGCAGTGACCCGAACACTGAAGCTTTCTAT.

This clonotype was counted ten times or more. V gene TRBV7-9 combines with J gene TRBJ2-7; 7 nucleotides line up with TRBD2. With V trimmed by 5 bases and J by 2 bases, 6 bases remained unmatched. CDR1 and CDR2 (germline): SEHNR, FQNEAQ (reference sequence). This CDR3 is built from 14 residues. The CDR3 is CASSQAGEAYEQYF. The CDR3 DNA reads as TGTGCCAGCAGCCAGGCGGGAGAGGCCTACGAGCAGTACTTC.

To note about this clonotype: Since a much larger clone is just one base distant, this may be a read error. The V and J genes are TRBV11-2 and TRBJ2-3; 9 nucleotides line up with TRBD2. The length of the CDR3 is 16 residues. Germline V CDR1 and CDR2: SGHAT, FQNNGV. Trimming at V came to 8 bases and at J to 3 bases, leaving 12 bases not matched to a gene. The CDR3 spells CASRHIAGGRTDTQYF. The CDR3 nucleotides read TGTGCCAGCCGCCATATCGCGGGGGGGCGGACAGATACGCAGTATTTT. Filled out from reference TRBV11-2 and TRBJ2-3, the complete variable domain reads EAGVAQSPRYKIIEKRQSVAFWCNPISGHATLYWYQQILGQGPKLLIQFQNNGVVDDSQLPKDRFSAERLKGVDSTLKIQPAKLEDSAVYLCASRHIAGGRTDTQYFGPGTRLTVL.

This clonotype was counted ten times or more. The chain has TRBV28 and TRBJ2-7; 7 bases map to TRBD2. After removal of 0 bases from V and 7 bases from J, the junction contained 6 bases not matched to a gene. Germline assignment: CDR1 MDHEN and CDR2 SYDVKM. There are 14 residues in the CDR3. This CDR3 reads CASSLWRGMEEQYF. For the CDR3, the DNA is TGTGCCAGCAGTTTATGGCGGGGGATGGAAGAGCAGTACTTC. The whole variable domain, remainder taken from reference TRBV28 and TRBJ2-7, is DVKVTQSSRYLVKRTGEKVFLECVQDMDHENMFWYRQDPGLGLRLIYFSYDVKMKEKGDIPEGYSVSREKKERFSLILESASTNQTSMYLCASSLWRGMEEQYFGPGTRLTVT.

This clonotype has just one count. At one of its ends the junction is not consistent with the germline gene, which may arise from a read error. V usage is TRBV5-3 and J usage is TRBJ2-5, with 10 bases aligning to TRBD1. TRBV5-3 is designated an ORF whose function remains uncertain. This CDR3 has 15 residues. The CDR3 nucleotides read TGTGCCAGCAGCTCACAGGGACAGGGGCAAGAGACCCAGTACTTC. As protein: CASSSQGQGQETQYF.

In the case of this clonotype: This may be a read error, as it is one base from a much larger clone. This sequence joins TRBV4-3 and TRBJ1-1, with a possible D match to TRBD1 (5 bases). Germline CDR1 is LGHNA and CDR2 is YSLEER. The CDR3 has 14 residues. The CDR3 sequence is CASSQDTWGTEAIF. The CDR3 DNA sequence: TGCGCCAGCAGCCAAGACACCTGGGGGACTGAAGCTATCTTT.

This clonotype was detected a few times. This chain connects TRBV24-1 to TRBJ2-3, with D possibly matching TRBD2 (6 bases). CDR1 is KGHDR, CDR2 SFDVKD, per germline. The V end lost 5 bases, the J end lost 1 base, and 9 bases lay between the germline ends. The length of the CDR3 is 14 residues. CDR3: CATSGGVGTDTQYF. For the CDR3, the DNA is TGTGCCACCAGTGGGGGGGTCGGCACAGATACGCAGTATTTT.

The V gene is TRBV13, the J gene TRBJ2-2, with D possibly matching TRBD1 (7 bases). The CDR3 totals 17 residues. The germline V and J ends were trimmed by 1 base and 1 base, with 13 bases remaining between them. Germline V gene sequence: CDR1 PRHDT, CDR2 FYEKMQ (reference sequence). This chain's CDR3 is CASSLEGRDRNTGELFF. CDR3 DNA: TGTGCCAGCAGCTTAGAGGGGCGGGACAGGAACACCGGGGAGCTGTTTTTT.

In regard to this clonotype: A single base separates this from a much larger clone, so it may be a read error. The CDR3 reads CAGSTDGASTDTQYF. The CDR3 DNA reads TGCGCCGGCAGCACGGACGGAGCTAGCACAGATACGCAGTATTTT. J is TRBJ2-3 and V is TRBV5-1, with D unresolved. Per the germline V gene, CDR1 is SGHRS and CDR2 is YFSETQ. This CDR3 is built from 15 residues.

This clonotype was counted between two and nine times. The chain joins TRBV9 to TRBJ2-1, with D possibly being TRBD1 (7 bases). Trimming stripped 0 bases from V and 6 bases from J, with 13 bases between. CDR1 is SGDLS, CDR2 YYNGEE, per germline. This CDR3 has 15 amino acids. This chain's CDR3 is CASSVVEGARNEQFF. The DNA for the CDR3 is TGTGCCAGCAGCGTAGTGGAGGGGGCGCGCAATGAGCAGTTCTTC. Together with reference TRBV9 and TRBJ2-1, the CDR3 gives the full variable domain: DSGVTQTPKHLITATGQRVTLRCSPRSGDLSVYWYQQSLDQGLQFLIQYYNGEERAKGNILERFSAQQFPDLHSELNLSSLELGDSALYFCASSVVEGARNEQFFGPGTRLTVL.

The CDR3 DNA reads TGCAGTGCTTTCACCCTAGCGGGAGTGGCCTACGAGCAGTACTTC. This sequence encodes CSAFTLAGVAYEQYF. The rearrangement links TRBV20-1 to TRBJ2-7, with TRBD2 matching over 10 bases. Germline CDR1 and CDR2: DFQATT and SNEGSKA (reference sequence). V was pared by 5 bases and J by 2 bases, with 9 bases of the junction left unmatched. This CDR3 region has 15 residues.

Worth noting for this clonotype: The junction departs from the called germline gene at one end, perhaps through a read error. This chain connects TRBV28 to TRBJ2-3; 8 bases map to TRBD2. Germline CDR1 MDHEN, CDR2 SYDVKM. The CDR3 contains 18 residues. This chain's CDR3 is CASSLGDSGISSTATQYF. The DNA of the CDR3 is TGTGCCAGCAGTCTTGGGGATAGCGGGATCTCTAGCACAGCTACGCAGTATTTT.